Below, 18 T cell receptor beta chains from the same sample are listed, as sequenced in a study of T cell responses to AZD1222 COVID-19 vaccine. TCRdb's copy holds only in-frame clones and misses some; the assay was immunoSEQ multiplex PCR. Of some 150,000 clones detected, 70% to 90% appear once; the ten largest clones hold under 2.5%. This sample comprised peripheral blood, obtained on day 0 of AZD1222 vaccination. These receptors all come from an adult in good health.

This clone appeared a few times. The chain joins TRBV6-4 to TRBJ2-2, with D maybe TRBD2 (6 bases). Germline CDR1 is MRHNA and CDR2 is SNTAGT. The CDR3 contains 15 residues. V was cut by 3 bases and J by 1 base, with 9 bases left in between. Here the CDR3 DNA reads TGTGCCAGCAGTGAATATAGCGGGAACACCGGGGAGCTGTTTTTT. It specifies CASSEYSGNTGELFF.

The gene calls are TRBV11-3 and TRBJ2-1; D not resolved. Germline CDR1 is SGHNT and CDR2 is YENEEA. The CDR3 is 11 residues long. The V and J ends lost 5 bases and 9 bases respectively, with 8 bases between them. This CDR3 is CASSRSPEQFF. The DNA for the CDR3 is TGTGCCAGCAGCCGATCCCCTGAGCAGTTCTTC.

This clone occurred once. The J gene is TRBJ2-5, the V gene TRBV5-1; a possible D gene is TRBD2 (5 bases). This CDR3 comprises 15 residues. V was trimmed by 0 bases and J by 3 bases, leaving 12 bases between them. Per the germline V gene, CDR1 is SGHRS and CDR2 is YFSETQ. CDR3 in amino acids: CASSLGSGIKETQYF. The CDR3 DNA sequence: TGCGCCAGCAGCTTGGGGTCCGGGATAAAAGAGACCCAGTACTTC. The entire variable domain, with the rest obtained from reference TRBV5-1 and TRBJ2-5, is as follows: KAGVTQTPRYLIKTRGQQVTLSCSPISGHRSVSWYQQTPGQGLQFLFEYFSETQRNKGNFPGRFSGRQFSNSRSEMNVSTLELGDSALYLCASSLGSGIKETQYFGPGTRLLVL.

The rearrangement uses TRBV19 and TRBJ2-7, with D tentatively TRBD2 (5 bases). V lost 3 bases to trimming and J lost 0 bases, with 15 bases between them. Germline CDR1 reads LNHDA; CDR2 reads SQIVND (reference sequence). The CDR3 runs to 16 residues. The CDR3 loop is CASSINGVQSSYEQYF. The CDR3, as DNA: TGTGCCAGTAGTATTAACGGGGTGCAGAGCTCCTACGAGCAGTACTTC. The complete variable domain, with remaining parts taken from reference TRBV19 and TRBJ2-7, reads DGGITQSPKYLFRKEGQNVTLSCEQNLNHDAMYWYRQDPGQGLRLIYYSQIVNDFQKGDIAEGYSVSREKKESFPLTVTSAQKNPTAFYLCASSINGVQSSYEQYFGPGTRLTVT.

CDR3 bases: TGTGCCAGCAGCTACGGACTAAACAATGAGCAGTTCTTC. Residues: CASSYGLNNEQFF. V is TRBV6-5 and J is TRBJ2-1; a possible D gene is TRBD2 (6 bases). Germline V CDR1 and CDR2: MNHEY, SVGAGI. This CDR3 has 13 amino acids. The V and J ends lost 6 bases and 5 bases respectively, with 11 bases between them.

The V and J genes are TRBV3-1 (or the pseudogene TRBV3-2) and TRBJ2-1; D not resolved. CDR3 length: 17 residues. CDR1 is LGHDT and CDR2 is YNNKEL in the germline V gene (reference sequence). V dropped 7 bases and J dropped 0 bases, with 19 bases sitting between them. In DNA, the CDR3 is TGTGCCAGCACTCTAGGTGGCCGTATTAGCTCCTACAATGAGCAGTTCTTC. This sequence encodes CASTLGGRISSYNEQFF.

This clone was seen once. This CDR3 reads CAWSGRVSTDTQYF. The CDR3 DNA reads as TGTGCCTGGAGCGGACGGGTGAGCACAGATACGCAGTATTTT. The genes are TRBV30 and TRBJ2-3; D gene uncertain. V was trimmed by 3 bases and J by 0 bases, leaving 10 bases between them. CDR1 and CDR2 (germline): GTSNPN, SVGIG (reference sequence). This CDR3 has 14 residues.

This clone came up once. This chain connects TRBV7-9 to TRBJ2-7; either TRBD1 or TRBD2 may fit D (5 bases each). CDR3 length: 14 amino acids. Trimming shortened V by 2 bases and J by 6 bases, and 14 bases separated the two germline ends. Per the germline V gene, CDR1 is SEHNR and CDR2 is FQNEAQ (reference sequence). CDR3 amino acids: CASSLRESGLEQYF. CDR3 nucleotides: TGTGCCAGCAGCTTAAGGGAGTCAGGGCTCGAGCAGTACTTC.

This chain joins TRBV29-1 and TRBJ1-2; maybe TRBD1 (6 bases). This CDR3 has 13 amino acids. Per germline, CDR1 SQVTM and CDR2 ANQGSEA. Trimming removed 6 bases from V and 8 bases from J, with 19 bases in between. Here the CDR3 DNA reads TGCAGCGTGCTCGGCTTGGGGGCAAGGGGCTACACCTTC. Amino acids: CSVLGLGARGYTF.

The J gene is TRBJ2-7, the V gene TRBV7-9; D is possibly TRBD2 (6 bases). Germline values: CDR1 SEHNR, CDR2 FQNEAQ (reference sequence). The CDR3 covers 17 residues. V was trimmed by 4 bases and J by 7 bases, leaving 26 bases between them. CDR3 nucleotide sequence: TGTGCCAGCAGCTCTTCCGGAGGAATAGGAGGGGTTGGGGAGCAGTACTTC. It codes for CASSSSGGIGGVGEQYF.

The rearrangement joins TRBV6-5 to TRBJ2-1; 8 bases align to TRBD2. The germline V gene encodes CDR1 MNHEY and CDR2 SVGAGI. V dropped 2 bases and J dropped 6; count of bases not matched to a gene: 6. The CDR3 is 15 amino acids. CDR3 sequence reads: CASSYPGLEINEQFF. The CDR3 coding sequence is TGTGCCAGCAGTTACCCGGGACTAGAGATCAATGAGCAGTTCTTC.

The chain couples TRBV11-1 to TRBJ2-3; no firm D call. The ends were cut back, 1 base at V and 2 bases at J, with 7 bases in the middle. Germline CDR1 reads SGHAT; CDR2 reads FQDESV (reference sequence). This CDR3 region has 14 residues. In DNA form, the CDR3 reads TGTGCCAGCAGCTTAGGTCCCTCCACAGATACGCAGTATTTT. Translated: CASSLGPSTDTQYF.

This chain joins TRBV5-1 and TRBJ1-3; tentative D call: TRBD1 (6 bases). Germline CDR1 is SGHRS and CDR2 is YFSETQ. This CDR3 has 15 residues. The V end lost 4 bases, the J end lost 2 bases, and 13 bases lay between the germline ends. The CDR3 reads CASSRTGLPGNTIYF. The CDR3 nucleotides read TGCGCCAGCAGCAGAACAGGGCTCCCTGGAAACACCATATATTTT.

The chain links TRBV7-8 to TRBJ1-1, with D tentatively TRBD1 (5 bases). The germline V gene encodes CDR1 SGHVS and CDR2 FQNEAQ. V lost 2 bases and J lost 4, with 14 bases in between. The CDR3 runs to 15 residues. The CDR3 loop reads CASSLLLGQSTEAFF. DNA of the CDR3: TGTGCCAGCAGCTTACTGTTGGGGCAAAGCACTGAAGCTTTCTTT.

This clone is a singleton in its sample. The CDR3 DNA follows: TGTGCCAGCAGCTTAACAGGGGCCTACAATGAGCAGTTCTTC. Protein: CASSLTGAYNEQFF. The chain has TRBV7-2 and TRBJ2-1, with 7 nucleotides matching TRBD1. This CDR3 has 14 amino acids. After removal of 2 bases from V and 2 bases from J, the junction contained 0 bases not matched to a gene. Germline V gene sequence: CDR1 SGHTA, CDR2 FQGNSA.

This chain links TRBV27 with TRBJ1-3; D is unclear. V shed 3 bases and J shed 0 bases, with 9 bases lying between them. The CDR3 runs 15 residues. The germline gives CDR1 MNHEY, CDR2 SMNVEV (reference sequence). CDR3 DNA sequence: TGTGCCAGCAGTTTGGACGCCTACTCTGGAAACACCATATATTTT. This sequence encodes CASSLDAYSGNTIYF.

V gene TRBV27 combines with J gene TRBJ2-1; TRBD2 is a possible D gene (6 bases). V lost 3 bases, J lost 3 bases, and 12 bases lay in between. The germline V gene has CDR1 MNHEY and CDR2 SMNVEV (reference sequence). CDR3 length equals 15 residues. The CDR3 nucleotides read TGTGCCAGCAGTTTGACCCCGGGACTCTACAATGAGCAGTTCTTC. Translated, it gives CASSLTPGLYNEQFF.

This chain joins TRBV7-9 and TRBJ2-5, with TRBD2 identical over 9 bases. The CDR3 covers 15 residues. J gave up 4 bases and V 1 base, and 4 bases lay outside the gene matches. CDR1 and CDR2 (germline): SEHNR, FQNEAQ (reference sequence). CDR3 DNA sequence: TGTGCCAGCAGCTTAGAAGCGGGAGGTCGAGAGACCCAGTACTTC. Protein sequence: CASSLEAGGRETQYF.